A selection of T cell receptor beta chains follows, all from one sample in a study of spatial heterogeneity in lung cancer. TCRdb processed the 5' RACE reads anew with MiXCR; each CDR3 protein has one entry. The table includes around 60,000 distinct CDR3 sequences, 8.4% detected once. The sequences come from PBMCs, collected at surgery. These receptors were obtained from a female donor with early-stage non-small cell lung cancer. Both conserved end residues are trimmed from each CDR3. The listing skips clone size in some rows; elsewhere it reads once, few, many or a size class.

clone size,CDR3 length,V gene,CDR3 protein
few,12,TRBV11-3,ASTPSRQAEKLF
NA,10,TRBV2,ASSTGNQPQH
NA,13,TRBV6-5,ASSYITGGDTEAF
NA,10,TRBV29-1,SAGTHLYEQY
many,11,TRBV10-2,ASSESRNNEQF
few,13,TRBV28,ASSSAGTADTEAF
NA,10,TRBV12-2,ASRLWGREAF
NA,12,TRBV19,ASSIASRSTEAF
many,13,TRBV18,ASSPNRWITDTQY
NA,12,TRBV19,ASSPGVDSYEQY
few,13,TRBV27,ASRSGRIPYNEQF
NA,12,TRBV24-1,ATSDPRRGNEQF
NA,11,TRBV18,ASSFDSNYGYT
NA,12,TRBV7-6,ASSVRDSNEKLF
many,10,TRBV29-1,SAGTGFDEQY
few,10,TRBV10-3,AIGGSTDTQY
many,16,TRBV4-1,ASSQDPTSGRFAGELF
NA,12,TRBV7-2,ASSLVPGDTEAF
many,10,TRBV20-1,SARGGNQPQH
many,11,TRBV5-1,ASSSRPGETQY
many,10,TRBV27,ASSLLGSEAF
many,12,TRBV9,ASSTGANTGELF
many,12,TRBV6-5,ASKVGQKNTEAF
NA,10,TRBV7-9,ASSSDILTIY
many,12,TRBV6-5,ASSPDRGNTEAF
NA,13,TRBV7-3,ASSLRGDPNTEAF
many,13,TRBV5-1,ASSLERRGADTQY
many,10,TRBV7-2,ASSLSRQTQY
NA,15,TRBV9,ASSLRLGFGSGNTIY
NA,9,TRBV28,ASRGGTEAF
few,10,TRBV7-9,ASSLTVHEQY
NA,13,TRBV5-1,ASSPLGQEGAEAF
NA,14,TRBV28,ASTGVRTGTYNEQF
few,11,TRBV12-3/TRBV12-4,ASTRDQVSPQH
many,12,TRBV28,ASSSPPGEYGYT
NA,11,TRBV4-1,ASSPTGHTEAF
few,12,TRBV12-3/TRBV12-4,ASSSTGSTDTQY
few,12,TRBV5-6,ASQVSGDYNEQF
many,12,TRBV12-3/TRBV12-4,ASSLVGRATEAF
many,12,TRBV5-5,ASTPGHLTDTQY
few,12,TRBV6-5,ASSYSRGTDIQY
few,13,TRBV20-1,SARGQGIAKNIQY